The 2 T cell receptor beta chains below all came from one sample that was sequenced in a study of blood T cell repertoires in COVID-19 (dated by TCRdb to the early 2020s). Library construction relied on the immunoSEQ multiplex PCR assay. Not all clones reach the TCRdb copy of this immuneACCESS table, which keeps in-frame sequences only. Checked studies attribute under half of the gap to unresolved V genes and leave the rest unexplained. Here the sample has 100,000 to 150,000 clones; roughly four fifths occur a single time. The ten biggest clones cover 9.7% of the sample. Sequencing was carried out using peripheral blood. All receptors come from a man aged 40-55 years with active or convalescent COVID-19.

V gene TRBV10-2 combines with J gene TRBJ1-1; D is undetermined. Germline V gene data show CDR1 as WSHSY and CDR2 as SAAADI. This CDR3 contains 14 residues. The V end lost 1 base, the J end lost 4 bases, and 10 bases lay between the germline ends. The CDR3: CASSEWSGGTEAFF. CDR3 coding DNA: TGCGCCAGCAGTGAGTGGTCCGGTGGCACTGAAGCTTTCTTT.

The chain employs TRBV30 and TRBJ1-2; 9 nucleotides line up with TRBD1. CDR3 length: 14 residues. The V segment lost 4 bases and the J segment 8 bases; nucleotides outside the gene matches: 11. Germline-derived CDR1 and CDR2 are GTSNPN and SVGIG (reference sequence). The CDR3 DNA reads as TGTGCCTGGAATTCTGGGACAGGGACGAGGGGCTACACCTTC. Its translation is CAWNSGTGTRGYTF. Drawing the rest from reference TRBV30 and TRBJ1-2, the complete variable domain is SQTIHQWPATLVQPVGSPLSLECTVEGTSNPNLYWYRQAAGRGLQLLFYSVGIGQISSEVPQNLSASRPQDRQFILSSKKLLLSDSGFYLCAWNSGTGTRGYTFGSGTRLTVV.